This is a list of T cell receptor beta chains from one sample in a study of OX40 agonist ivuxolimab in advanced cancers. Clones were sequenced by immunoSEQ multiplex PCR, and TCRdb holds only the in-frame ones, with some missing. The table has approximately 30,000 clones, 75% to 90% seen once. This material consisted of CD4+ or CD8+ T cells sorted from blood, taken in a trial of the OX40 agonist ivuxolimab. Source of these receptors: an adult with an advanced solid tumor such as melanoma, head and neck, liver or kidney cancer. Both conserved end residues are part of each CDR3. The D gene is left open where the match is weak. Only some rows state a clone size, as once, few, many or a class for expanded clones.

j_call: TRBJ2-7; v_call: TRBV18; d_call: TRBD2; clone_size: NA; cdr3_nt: TGTGCCAGCTCACCAGCGGGGGCCTACGAGCAGTACTTC; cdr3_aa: CASSPAGAYEQYF
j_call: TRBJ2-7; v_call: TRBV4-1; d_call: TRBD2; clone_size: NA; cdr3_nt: TGCGCCAGCAGCCAAGTAGCGGGAGAAAGCTACGAGCAGTACTTC; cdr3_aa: CASSQVAGESYEQYF
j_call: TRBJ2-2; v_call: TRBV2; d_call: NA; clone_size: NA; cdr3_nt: TGTGCCAGCAGTGAATACGGGGAGCTGTTTTTT; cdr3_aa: CASSEYGELFF
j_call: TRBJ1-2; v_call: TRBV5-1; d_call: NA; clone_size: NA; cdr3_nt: TGCGCCAGCAGCGTGGACGACTCCAGTGGCTACACCTTC; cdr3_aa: CASSVDDSSGYTF
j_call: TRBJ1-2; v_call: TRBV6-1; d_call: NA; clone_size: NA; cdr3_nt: TGTGCCAGCAGGGACAGCCCCTATGGCTACACCTTC; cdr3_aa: CASRDSPYGYTF
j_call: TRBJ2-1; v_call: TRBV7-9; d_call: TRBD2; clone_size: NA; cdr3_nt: TGTGCCAGCAGCTTAAGCGGGACTACCTACAATGAGCAGTTCTTC; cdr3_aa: CASSLSGTTYNEQFF
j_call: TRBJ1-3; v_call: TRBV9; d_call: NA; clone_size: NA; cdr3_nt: TGTGCCAGCAGCGTAGCTAGGGGTGGCGCGATTGGAAACACCATATATTTT; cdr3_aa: CASSVARGGAIGNTIYF
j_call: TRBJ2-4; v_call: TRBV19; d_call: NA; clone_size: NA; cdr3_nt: TGTGCCAGTAGTATAGGGAAAGATAGTGTCGACCCAAAAAACATTCAGTACTTC; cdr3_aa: CASSIGKDSVDPKNIQYF
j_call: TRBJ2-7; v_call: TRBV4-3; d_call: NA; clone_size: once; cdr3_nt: TGCGCCAGCAGCCAAGATCTGTCCTACGAGCAGTACTTC; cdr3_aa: CASSQDLSYEQYF
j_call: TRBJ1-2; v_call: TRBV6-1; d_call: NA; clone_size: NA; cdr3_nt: TGTGCCAGCAGTGAGACAGCCAGCTATGGCTACACCTTC; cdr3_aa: CASSETASYGYTF
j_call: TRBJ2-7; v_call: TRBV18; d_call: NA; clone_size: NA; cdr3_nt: TGTGCCAGCTCACCCACAGGTTCCTACGAGCAGTACTTC; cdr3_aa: CASSPTGSYEQYF
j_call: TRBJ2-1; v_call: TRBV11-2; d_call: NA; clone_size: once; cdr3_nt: TGTGCCAGCACCCTCCGACAGCGAATAATAAACAATGAGCAGTTCTTC; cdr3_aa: CASTLRQRIINNEQFF
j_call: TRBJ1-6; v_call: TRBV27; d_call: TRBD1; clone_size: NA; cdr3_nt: TGTGCCAGCAGTTACAGGGGAATAAATTCACCCCTCCACTTT; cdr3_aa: CASSYRGINSPLHF
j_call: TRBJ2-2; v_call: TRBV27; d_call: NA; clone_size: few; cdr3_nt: TGTGCCAGCAGTTTATCGTTCGCCGGGGAGCTGTTTTTT; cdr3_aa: CASSLSFAGELFF
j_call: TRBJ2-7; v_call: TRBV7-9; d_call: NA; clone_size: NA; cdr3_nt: TGTGCCAGCAGCGCAAGAGGCGAGCAGTACTTC; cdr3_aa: CASSARGEQYF
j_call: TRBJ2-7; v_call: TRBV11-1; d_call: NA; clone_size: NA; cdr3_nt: NA; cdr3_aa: CASSLSYFGPGMGYEQYF
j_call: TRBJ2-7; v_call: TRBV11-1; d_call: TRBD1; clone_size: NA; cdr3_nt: TGTGCCAGCAGCGACAGGGCCTCCTACGAGCAGTACTTC; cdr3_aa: CASSDRASYEQYF
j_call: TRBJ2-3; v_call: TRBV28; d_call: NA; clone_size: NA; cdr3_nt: TGTGCCAGCAGCTCTCCAGGGGGGGGTTGGGTAGATACGCAGTATTTT; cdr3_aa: CASSSPGGGWVDTQYF
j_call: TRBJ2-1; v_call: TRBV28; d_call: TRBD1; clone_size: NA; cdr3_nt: TGTGCCAGCAGTTTACCGGGACAGGGGTTGAGTGAGCAGTTCTTC; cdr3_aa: CASSLPGQGLSEQFF
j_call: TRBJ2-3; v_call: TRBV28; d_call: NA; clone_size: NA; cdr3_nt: TGTGCCAGCGCGATCCCCCCAGATACGCAGTATTTT; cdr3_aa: CASAIPPDTQYF
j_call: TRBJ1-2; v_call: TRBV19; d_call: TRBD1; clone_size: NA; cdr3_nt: TGTGCCAGTAGTGACGACAGGGGCAGTTACTATGGCTACACCTTC; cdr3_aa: CASSDDRGSYYGYTF
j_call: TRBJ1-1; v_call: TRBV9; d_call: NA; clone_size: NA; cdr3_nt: TGTGCCAGCAGCCCCCGCGACACTGAAGCTTTCTTT; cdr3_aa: CASSPRDTEAFF
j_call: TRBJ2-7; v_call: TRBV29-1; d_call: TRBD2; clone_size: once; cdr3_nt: TGCAGCGTAGAGGGAATACCGGGACTAGGAGCCTACGAGCAGTACTTC; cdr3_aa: CSVEGIPGLGAYEQYF
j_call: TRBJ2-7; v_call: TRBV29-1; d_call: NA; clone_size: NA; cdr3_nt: TGCAGCGTTGAAACGGGTACGCTCTACGAGCAGTACTTC; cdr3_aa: CSVETGTLYEQYF
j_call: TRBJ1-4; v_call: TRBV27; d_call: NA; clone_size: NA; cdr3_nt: TGTGCCAGCAGTGAATTGGACTCCGCTTCTAATGAAAAACTGTTTTTT; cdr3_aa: CASSELDSASNEKLFF
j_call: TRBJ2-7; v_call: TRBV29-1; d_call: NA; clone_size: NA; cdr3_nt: TGCAGCGTTGAAACCACATCTACCTACGAGCAGTACTTC; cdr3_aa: CSVETTSTYEQYF
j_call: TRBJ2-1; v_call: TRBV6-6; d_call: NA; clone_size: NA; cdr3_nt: TGTGCCAGCAGTTACCCATCGGGCGAGCAGTTCTTC; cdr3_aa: CASSYPSGEQFF
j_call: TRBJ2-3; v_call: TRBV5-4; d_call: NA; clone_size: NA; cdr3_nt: TGTGCCAGCAGCTTGAATGGTCCCACAGATACGCAGTATTTT; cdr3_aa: CASSLNGPTDTQYF
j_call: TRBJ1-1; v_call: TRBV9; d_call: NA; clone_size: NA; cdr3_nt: TGTGCCAGCAGCGTAGCGGGGCTGAACACTGAAGCTTTCTTT; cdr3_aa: CASSVAGLNTEAFF
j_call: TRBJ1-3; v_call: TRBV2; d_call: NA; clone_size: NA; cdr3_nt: TGTGCCAGCAGTTTGCAGGGGCACGGAAACACCATATATTTT; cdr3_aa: CASSLQGHGNTIYF
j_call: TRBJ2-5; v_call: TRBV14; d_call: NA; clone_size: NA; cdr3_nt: TGTGCCAGCAGCGGTCCCGGATATCCGGAGACCCAGTACTTC; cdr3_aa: CASSGPGYPETQYF
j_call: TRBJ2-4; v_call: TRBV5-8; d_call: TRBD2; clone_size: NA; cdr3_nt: TGTGCCAGCAGCTTTGGGACTAGCGGGAGCTGGGCCAAAAACATTCAGTACTTC; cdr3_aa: CASSFGTSGSWAKNIQYF
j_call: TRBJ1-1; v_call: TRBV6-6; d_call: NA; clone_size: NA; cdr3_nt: TGTGCCAGCAGTTTCGGGAGTGACGCTGAAGCTTTCTTT; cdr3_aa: CASSFGSDAEAFF
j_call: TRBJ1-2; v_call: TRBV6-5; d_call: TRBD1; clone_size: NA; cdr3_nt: TGTGCCAGCAATCCAGGGGGGAACTATGGCTACACCTTC; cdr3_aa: CASNPGGNYGYTF
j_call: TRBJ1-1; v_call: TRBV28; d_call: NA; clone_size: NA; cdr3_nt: TGTGCCAGCAGTTTAGGGGCAGGGTCAGGTGAAGCTTTCTTT; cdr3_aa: CASSLGAGSGEAFF
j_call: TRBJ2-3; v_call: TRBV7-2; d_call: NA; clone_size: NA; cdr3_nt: TGTGCCAGCAGCTTATACCCTGGCACAGATACGCAGTATTTT; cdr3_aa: CASSLYPGTDTQYF
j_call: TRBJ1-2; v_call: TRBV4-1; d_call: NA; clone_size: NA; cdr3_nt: TGCGCCAGCCGAAGGGGGGGGACGGGCTACACCTTC; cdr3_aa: CASRRGGTGYTF
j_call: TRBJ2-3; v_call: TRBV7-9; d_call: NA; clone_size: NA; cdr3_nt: TGTGCCAGCAGCCCTCCTTTAGGAGATACGCAGTATTTT; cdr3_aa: CASSPPLGDTQYF